A single sample is the source of the 32 T cell receptor beta chains below, sequenced in a study of blood T cell repertoires in COVID-19. The protocol was immunoSEQ multiplex PCR, while the TCRdb copy is restricted to in-frame clones and leaves out a portion. The sample shows around 270,000 clones, 70% to 90% of them seen only once. Sequenced input: PBMCs or T cells enriched from blood (not recorded which). The receptors shown here come from a woman aged 25-40 years who had recovered from COVID-19.

The chain uses TRBV7-8 and TRBJ1-1; 8 bases are shared with TRBD1. The length of the CDR3 is 12 residues. Germline V CDR1 and CDR2: SGHVS, FQNEAQ. J gave up 6 bases and V 5 bases, and 2 bases lay outside the gene matches. CDR3 coding DNA: TGTGCCAGCAGCCCGGACAGGGCTGAAGCTTTCTTT. Its translation: CASSPDRAEAFF.

This clone was observed once. The CDR3 region is CASSVGGGSGKFDEQFF. CDR3 DNA: TGTGCCAGCAGCGTGGGAGGGGGTAGCGGGAAGTTCGATGAGCAGTTCTTC. The V call is TRBV9, the J call TRBJ2-1; TRBD2 matches 8 bases. The CDR3 is 17 residues long. Germline CDR1 is SGDLS and CDR2 is YYNGEE. V shed 2 bases and J 8 bases; nucleotides not matched to a gene: 15.

About this clone itself: The same CDR3 arises from other DNA sequences in this sample as well. The V gene is TRBV28, the J gene TRBJ2-7; 10 bases are a match to TRBD1. The CDR3 contains 15 residues. V was clipped by 2 bases and J by 0 bases; unmatched bases: 1. Germline V gives CDR1 MDHEN, CDR2 SYDVKM. CDR3 sequence: CASSLGQGGSYEQYF. CDR3 nucleotides: TGTGCCAGCAGTTTAGGACAGGGGGGCTCCTACGAGCAGTACTTC.

V gene TRBV18 combines with J gene TRBJ1-2; D gene uncertain. Between the trimmed V and J ends, which lost 3 bases and 4 bases, there was a span of 15 bases. The CDR3 loop spans 15 amino acids. From germline, CDR1 is KGHSH and CDR2 LQKENI. In nucleotides, the CDR3 is TGTGCCAGCTCACCCGGAACAGAAGCCTCCTATGGCTACACCTTC. Residues: CASSPGTEASYGYTF.

This clone was detected only a few times. As DNA, the CDR3 is TGCGCCAGCAGCTTGGGGACAGGGATGAACTACGAGCAGTACTTC. It codes for CASSLGTGMNYEQYF. The V call is TRBV5-1, the J call TRBJ2-7; 8 positions match TRBD1. Looked up from germline, CDR1 is SGHRS and CDR2 is YFSETQ. CDR3 size: 15 residues. With V trimmed by 0 bases and J by 3 bases, 5 bases remained unmatched.

The rearrangement uses TRBV6-5 and TRBJ2-7, with D maybe TRBD1 (5 bases). Germline V gives CDR1 MNHEY, CDR2 SVGAGI. V was trimmed by 2 bases and J by 2 bases, leaving 13 bases between them. The CDR3 contains 15 residues. The CDR3 coding sequence is TGTGCCAGCAGTTACGGCCTGACAGAGACCTACGAGCAGTACTTC. Amino acids: CASSYGLTETYEQYF.

V usage is TRBV6-5 and J usage is TRBJ2-7, with D maybe TRBD1 (5 bases). Germline V gene data show CDR1 as MNHEY and CDR2 as SVGAGI. Trimming stripped 5 bases from V and 2 bases from J, with 13 bases between. The CDR3 totals 14 residues. Here the CDR3 reads CASSRNDSPYEQYF. CDR3 DNA sequence: TGTGCCAGCAGTCGCAACGACAGCCCCTACGAGCAGTACTTC.

The genes are TRBV11-1 and TRBJ1-5, with 8 bases fitting TRBD1. V dropped 11 bases and J dropped 4; count of bases not matched to a gene: 7. The germline CDR1 and CDR2 sequences are SGHAT and FQDESV (reference sequence). CDR3 length: 13 amino acids. CDR3 bases: TGTGCCTCGTCAGGGGGCTGGAATCAGCCCCAGCATTTT. Translating it yields CASSGGWNQPQHF.

Only one count was recorded for this clone. The rearrangement uses TRBV15 and TRBJ1-5, with D unresolved. V gave up 0 bases and J gave up 14 bases, with 14 bases separating them. The CDR3 extends over 13 amino acids. CDR1 LNHNV and CDR2 YYDKDF come from the germline V gene (reference sequence). The CDR3 reads CATSRDPLSDEHF. The CDR3 coding sequence is TGTGCCACCAGCAGAGATCCCTTAAGCGATGAGCATTTT.

The CDR3 DNA sequence: TGTGCCAGCAGCCTGACTGGAACAGGGCACGAGCAGTACTTC. It yields the protein CASSLTGTGHEQYF. The rearrangement joins TRBV6-5 to TRBJ2-7, with D possibly matching TRBD1 (6 bases). CDR3 length equals 14 residues. Trimming removed 6 bases from V and 5 bases from J, with 17 bases in between. Germline V lookup: CDR1 MNHEY, CDR2 SVGAGI.

In the case of this clone: At one boundary the junction diverges from the germline segment, which might be a read error. This chain joins TRBV4-2 and TRBJ1-2, with 9 positions matching TRBD1. CDR3 size: 17 residues. Germline CDR1 reads LGHNA; CDR2 reads YNFKEQ. The DNA of the CDR3 is TGTGCCAGCAGCCTTTCAACCGCGGGACAGGGTAACTCTGGCTACACCTTC. It translates to CASSLSTAGQGNSGYTF.

The rearrangement joins TRBV28 to TRBJ1-2; D possibly corresponds to TRBD1 (5 bases). Germline V gene sequence: CDR1 MDHEN, CDR2 SYDVKM. CDR3 size: 15 residues. The germline V and J ends were trimmed by 4 bases and 6 bases, with 18 bases remaining between them. The CDR3 nucleotides read TGTGCCAGCAGTTCCGCCGACAGTACTCTTAATGGCTACACCTTC. Protein sequence: CASSSADSTLNGYTF.

The J gene is TRBJ1-5, the V gene TRBV18; D call uncertain. The CDR3 loop spans 13 amino acids. Germline CDR1 and CDR2: KGHSH and LQKENI. The V and J ends lost 3 bases and 2 bases respectively, with 5 bases between them. CDR3 loop: CASSPGGNQPQHF. CDR3 nucleotide sequence: TGTGCCAGCTCACCCGGGGGCAATCAGCCCCAGCATTTT.

In regard to this clone: At one of its ends the junction is not consistent with the germline gene, which may arise from a read error. The CDR3 loop is CASSFPGTVF. CDR3 DNA: TGCGCCAGCAGCTTTCCCGGGACAGTTTTT. V usage is TRBV5-1 and J usage is TRBJ2-3; 7 bases agree with TRBD1. The CDR3 covers 10 residues. Per germline, CDR1 SGHRS and CDR2 YFSETQ.

This clone was detected a few times. The V call is TRBV4-2, the J call TRBJ2-1, with 7 nucleotides matching TRBD2. CDR1 LGHNA and CDR2 YNFKEQ come from the germline V gene. The CDR3 runs 15 residues. Germline trimming cut 3 bases from V and 8 bases from J; bases unmatched to any gene: 10. CDR3 amino acids: CASSQSSGDPHEQFF. CDR3 bases: TGTGCCAGCAGCCAGTCGAGCGGGGACCCACATGAGCAGTTCTTC.

Written as DNA, the CDR3 is TGTGCCAGCAGCTTGGTGGGGGCGAGGGGAAACATTCAGTACTTC. Protein sequence: CASSLVGARGNIQYF. This rearrangement joins TRBV5-5 to TRBJ2-4; the D gene is possibly TRBD1 (6 bases). Trimming stripped 0 bases from V and 6 bases from J, with 13 bases between. The CDR3 spans 15 residues. Looked up from germline, CDR1 is SGHKS and CDR2 is YYEKEE (reference sequence). Combining the CDR3 with reference TRBV5-5 and TRBJ2-4 gives the whole variable domain DAGVTQSPTHLIKTRGQQVTLRCSPISGHKSVSWYQQVLGQGPQFIFQYYEKEERGRGNFPDRFSARQFPNYSSELNVNALLLGDSALYLCASSLVGARGNIQYFGAGTRLSVL.

This clone was detected only a few times. This sequence joins TRBV21-1 and TRBJ1-1; the D call of TRBD1 is as the table states it, not checked on the DNA. TRBV21-1 is listed as a pseudogene. The CDR3 totals 16 residues. CDR3 DNA: TGTGCCAGCAGCAAAGCCACGACAGGCGGGAACACTGAAGCTTTCTTT. This translates into CASSKATTGGNTEAFF.

J is TRBJ1-4 and V is TRBV19; tentatively, D is TRBD1 (6 bases). This CDR3 has 14 amino acids. From germline, CDR1 is LNHDA and CDR2 SQIVND (reference sequence). V lost 3 bases and J 2 bases, leaving 7 bases between the germline ends. The CDR3 coding sequence is TGTGCCAGTAGTATTAGGGGGACTAATGAAAAACTGTTTTTT. Translating gives CASSIRGTNEKLFF.

This sequence joins TRBV19 and TRBJ1-5; D possibly corresponds to TRBD1 (5 bases). This CDR3 is built from 12 residues. V was shortened by 7 bases and J by 14 bases, with 18 bases between the two germline ends. Germline CDR1 is LNHDA and CDR2 is SQIVND (reference sequence). CDR3 protein: CASTDWAGPEHF. CDR3 bases: TGTGCCAGTACCGACTGGGCGGGACCGGAGCATTTT.

The chain uses TRBV21-1 and TRBJ2-7; the listed D gene, TRBD2, was not tested against the DNA. TRBV21-1 corresponds to a pseudogene. The CDR3 sequence is 22 residues long. In DNA, the CDR3 is TGTGCCAGCAGCAAATCGTCGCAAACTTTGGCGGGTTCCGAGTTGGCGGCCTACGAGCAGTACTTC. Translated: CASSKSSQTLAGSELAAYEQYF.

V gene TRBV27 combines with J gene TRBJ2-7; D gene uncertain. V gave up 3 bases and J gave up 2 bases, with 8 bases separating them. This CDR3 has 13 residues. In germline, CDR1 is MNHEY, CDR2 SMNVEV (reference sequence). The CDR3 DNA is TGTGCCAGCAGTTTTGGGCAGGCCTACGAGCAGTACTTC. Protein product: CASSFGQAYEQYF.

The genes are TRBV5-1 and TRBJ1-4, with D unresolved. CDR3 length: 18 residues. Germline CDR1 reads SGHRS; CDR2 reads YFSETQ. V shed 0 bases and J shed 0 bases, with 15 bases lying between them. CDR3 residues: CASSLVPSTPATNEKLFF. The DNA for the CDR3 is TGCGCCAGCAGCTTGGTTCCGTCAACTCCCGCAACTAATGAAAAACTGTTTTTT.

In this sample, this clone turned up a few times. The chain carries TRBV27 and TRBJ1-4, with D uncertain. CDR1 and CDR2 (germline): MNHEY, SMNVEV (reference sequence). V was trimmed by 5 bases and J by 8 bases, leaving 15 bases between them. CDR3 length equals 14 residues. The CDR3 region is CASSLQWREEKLFF. The DNA for the CDR3 is TGTGCCAGCAGTCTCCAATGGAGGGAAGAAAAACTGTTTTTT.

This rearrangement joins TRBV3-1 (or the pseudogene TRBV3-2) to TRBJ1-6, with D perhaps TRBD1 (5 bases). V was cut by 8 bases and J by 10 bases, with 18 bases left in between. The CDR3 extends over 14 amino acids. Germline V CDR1 and CDR2: LGHDT, YNNKEL (reference sequence). The CDR3 DNA sequence: TGTGCCAGCCGGGAGACTAGGGGTGGCTCACCCCTCCACTTT. Translating it yields CASRETRGGSPLHF.

This chain connects TRBV6-4 to TRBJ1-4, with D uncertain. The length of the CDR3 is 15 residues. Trimming pared 7 bases from V and 8 bases from J, leaving 20 bases between. Germline values: CDR1 MRHNA, CDR2 SNTAGT. The CDR3 DNA is TGTGCCAGCACCGCCTACCGTTTACTCGGGGAAAAACTGTTTTTT. It specifies CASTAYRLLGEKLFF.

Comments on this clone: Additional DNA sequences in this sample encode the identical CDR3. The V call is TRBV5-4, the J call TRBJ1-2; a possible D gene is TRBD1 (5 bases). The CDR3 totals 15 residues. CDR1 SGHNT and CDR2 YYREEE come from the germline V gene (reference sequence). V shed 0 bases and J shed 1 base, with 10 bases lying between them. CDR3 sequence: CASSLAGGGNYGYTF. DNA of the CDR3: TGTGCCAGCAGCTTGGCCGGCGGGGGTAACTATGGCTACACCTTC. The whole variable domain, filled in from reference TRBV5-4 and TRBJ1-2, reads ETGVTQSPTHLIKTRGQQVTLRCSSQSGHNTVSWYQQALGQGPQFIFQYYREEENGRGNFPPRFSGLQFPNYSSELNVNALELDDSALYLCASSLAGGGNYGYTFGSGTRLTVV.

This clone has only a few counts. The chain has TRBV6-2 or TRBV6-3 and TRBJ2-5; D is undetermined. The V end was cut by 0 bases, the J end by 4 bases, with 12 bases between. CDR3 length: 15 residues. Germline lookup yields CDR1 MNHEY and CDR2 SVGEGT. DNA for the CDR3: TGTGCCAGCAGTTACTCCCATAACTCGGGAGAGACCCAGTACTTC. It codes for CASSYSHNSGETQYF.

V gene TRBV19 combines with J gene TRBJ1-1; TRBD1 is a possible D gene (5 bases). CDR3 length equals 13 residues. With 4 bases removed from V and 3 bases from J, the gap between germline ends came to 9 bases. The germline V gene encodes CDR1 LNHDA and CDR2 SQIVND (reference sequence). CDR3 protein: CASSKGEDTEAFF. DNA of the CDR3: TGTGCCAGTAGTAAAGGGGAGGACACTGAAGCTTTCTTT.

V usage is TRBV2 and J usage is TRBJ2-3; D is unresolved. Trimming shortened V by 2 bases and J by 2 bases, and 20 bases separated the two germline ends. CDR3 length: 18 amino acids. Germline-derived CDR1 and CDR2 are SNHLY and FYNNEI. The DNA of the CDR3 is TGTGCCAGCAGTGAACCTCTCGATAGCTTGAAGGACACAGATACGCAGTATTTT. Amino acid sequence: CASSEPLDSLKDTDTQYF.

This clone has only a few counts. The rearrangement links TRBV6-5 to TRBJ2-7; 7 bases are a match to TRBD1. The germline gives CDR1 MNHEY, CDR2 SVGAGI. The CDR3 runs 16 residues. After removal of 3 bases from V and 0 bases from J, the junction contained 8 bases not matched to a gene. CDR3 region: CASSYHSRTGSYEQYF. CDR3 coding DNA: TGTGCCAGCAGTTATCATAGCAGGACAGGCTCCTACGAGCAGTACTTC.

V and J are TRBV19 and TRBJ2-1; D possibly corresponds to TRBD2 (7 bases). CDR1 and CDR2 (germline): LNHDA, SQIVND (reference sequence). V was cut by 3 bases and J by 6 bases, with 12 bases left in between. The length of the CDR3 is 14 residues. In nucleotides, the CDR3 is TGTGCCAGTAGTATCGGCGGGGGCGTCAATGAGCAGTTCTTC. Translated: CASSIGGGVNEQFF.

The V and J genes are TRBV14 and TRBJ2-5; D is unresolved. The germline CDR1 and CDR2 sequences are SGHDN and FVKESK. This CDR3 has 14 amino acids. With 0 bases removed from V and 2 bases from J, the gap between germline ends came to 7 bases. The CDR3 loop is CASSQDQFQETQYF. The CDR3 DNA reads TGTGCCAGCAGCCAAGACCAGTTTCAAGAGACCCAGTACTTC.